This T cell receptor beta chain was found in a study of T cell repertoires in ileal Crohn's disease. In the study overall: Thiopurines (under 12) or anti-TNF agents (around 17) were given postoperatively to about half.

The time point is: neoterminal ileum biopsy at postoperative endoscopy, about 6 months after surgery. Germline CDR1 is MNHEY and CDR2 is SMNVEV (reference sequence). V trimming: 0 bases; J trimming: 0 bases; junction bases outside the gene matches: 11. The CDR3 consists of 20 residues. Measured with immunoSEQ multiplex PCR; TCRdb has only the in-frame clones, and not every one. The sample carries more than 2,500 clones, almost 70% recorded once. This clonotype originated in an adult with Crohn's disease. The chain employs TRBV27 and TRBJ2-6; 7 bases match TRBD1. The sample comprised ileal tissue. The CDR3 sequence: CASSLSPFPGQSSGANVLTF. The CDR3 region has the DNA TGTGCCAGCAGTTTATCCCCCTTTCCGGGACAGTCCTCTGGGGCCAACGTCCTGACTTTC.